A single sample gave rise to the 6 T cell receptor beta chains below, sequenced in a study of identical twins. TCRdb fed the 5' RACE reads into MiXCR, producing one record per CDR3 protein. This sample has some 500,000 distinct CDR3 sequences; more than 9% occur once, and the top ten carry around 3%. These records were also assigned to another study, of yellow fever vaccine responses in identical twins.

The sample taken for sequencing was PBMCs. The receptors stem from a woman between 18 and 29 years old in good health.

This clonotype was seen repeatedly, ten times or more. CDR3 bases: TGTGCCAGCAGTTACTCGGACGAGCAGTACTTC. This encodes CASSYSDEQYF. This chain connects TRBV6-6 to TRBJ2-7; D is uncertain. Germline V gene sequence: CDR1 MNHNY, CDR2 SVGAGI (reference sequence). The CDR3 extends over 11 amino acids. V lost 0 bases, J lost 5 bases, and 2 bases lay in between.

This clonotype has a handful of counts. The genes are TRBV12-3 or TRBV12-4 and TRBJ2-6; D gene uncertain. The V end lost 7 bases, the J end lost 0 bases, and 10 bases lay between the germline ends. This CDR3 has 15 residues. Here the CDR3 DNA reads TGTGCCAGCACAATAGCCGGCTCTGGGGCCAACGTCCTGACTTTC. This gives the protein CASTIAGSGANVLTF.

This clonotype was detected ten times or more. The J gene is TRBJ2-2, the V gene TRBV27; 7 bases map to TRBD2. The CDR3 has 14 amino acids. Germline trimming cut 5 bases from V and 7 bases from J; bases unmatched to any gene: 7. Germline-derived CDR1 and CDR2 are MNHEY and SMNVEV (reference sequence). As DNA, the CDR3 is TGTGCCAGCAGTCCCGGACTAGTGATCGGGGAGCTGTTTTTT. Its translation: CASSPGLVIGELFF.

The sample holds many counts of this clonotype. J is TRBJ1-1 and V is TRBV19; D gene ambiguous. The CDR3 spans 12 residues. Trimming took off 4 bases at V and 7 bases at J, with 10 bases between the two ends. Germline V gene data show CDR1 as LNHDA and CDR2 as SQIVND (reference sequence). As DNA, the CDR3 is TGTGCCAGTAGTAGGCTCGGTGTTGAAGCTTTCTTT. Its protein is CASSRLGVEAFF.

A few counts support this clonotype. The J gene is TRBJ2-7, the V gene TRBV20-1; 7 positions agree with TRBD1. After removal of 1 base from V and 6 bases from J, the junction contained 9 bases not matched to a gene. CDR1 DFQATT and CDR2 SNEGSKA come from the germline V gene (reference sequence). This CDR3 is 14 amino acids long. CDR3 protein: CSARAYRGGSEQYF. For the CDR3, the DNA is TGCAGTGCTAGAGCATACAGGGGTGGTTCCGAGCAGTACTTC.

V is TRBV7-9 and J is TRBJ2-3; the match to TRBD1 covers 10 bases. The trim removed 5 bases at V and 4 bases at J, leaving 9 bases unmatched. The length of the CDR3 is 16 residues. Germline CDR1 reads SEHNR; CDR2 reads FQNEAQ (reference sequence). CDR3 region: CASSPRQGAYSDTQYF. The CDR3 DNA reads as TGTGCCAGCAGCCCCAGACAGGGGGCGTACTCAGATACGCAGTATTTT.